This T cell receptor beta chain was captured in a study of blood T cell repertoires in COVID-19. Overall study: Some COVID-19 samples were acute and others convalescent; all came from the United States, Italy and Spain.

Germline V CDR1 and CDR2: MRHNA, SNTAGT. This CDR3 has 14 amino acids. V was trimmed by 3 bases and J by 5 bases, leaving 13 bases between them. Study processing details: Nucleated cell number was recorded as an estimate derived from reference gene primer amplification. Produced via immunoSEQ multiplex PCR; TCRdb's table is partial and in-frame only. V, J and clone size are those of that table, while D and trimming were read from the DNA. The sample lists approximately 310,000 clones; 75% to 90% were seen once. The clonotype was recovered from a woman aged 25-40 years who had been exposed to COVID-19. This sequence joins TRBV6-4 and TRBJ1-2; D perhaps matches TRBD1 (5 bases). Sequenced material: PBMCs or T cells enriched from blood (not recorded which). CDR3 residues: CASSDFGHGYGYTF. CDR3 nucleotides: TGTGCCAGCAGTGATTTCGGACACGGGTATGGCTACACCTTC.